A single sample is the source of the 5 T cell receptor beta chains below, sequenced in a study of cytotoxic CD8 clonotypes in ibrutinib-treated CLL (dated by TCRdb to the early 2020s). Libraries came from the immunoSEQ multiplex PCR assay. The table comes from immuneACCESS by way of TCRdb, which keeps in-frame sequences with V and J called. Part of the clones is missing from these tables; in studies checked, under half for an unresolved V gene and the rest for unknown reasons. The sample table shows some 150,000 clones, and 76% are seen once. The ten largest clones take up 5% to 5.5% of the sample. The sample's time point label, in plain terms: less than 30 months on ibrutinib. The sequencing used PBMCs, collected after 24 months of ibrutinib treatment. Receptors originate from a human donor with chronic lymphocytic leukemia.

This rearrangement joins TRBV29-1 to TRBJ1-2; D is ambiguous. Trimming took off 4 bases at V and 3 bases at J, with 12 bases between the two ends. This CDR3 is 13 amino acids long. CDR1 is SQVTM, CDR2 ANQGSEA, per germline. CDR3 bases: TGCAGCGTTGGGGTTTGGGCAGACTATGGCTACACCTTC. Translating it yields CSVGVWADYGYTF.

The chain carries TRBV28 and TRBJ2-7, with D unclear. CDR1 MDHEN and CDR2 SYDVKM come from the germline V gene. Trimming cost V 10 bases and J 3 bases, with 10 bases left between them. The CDR3 covers 11 residues. CDR3 region: CATGLVYEQYF. The CDR3 region has the DNA TGTGCCACCGGCCTGGTCTACGAGCAGTACTTC. Combining the CDR3 with reference TRBV28 and TRBJ2-7 gives the whole variable domain DVKVTQSSRYLVKRTGEKVFLECVQDMDHENMFWYRQDPGLGLRLIYFSYDVKMKEKGDIPEGYSVSREKKERFSLILESASTNQTSMYLCATGLVYEQYFGPGTRLTVT.

V is TRBV11-2 and J is TRBJ1-4; no clear D gene. Looked up from germline, CDR1 is SGHAT and CDR2 is FQNNGV. Trimming left V 0 bases short and J 7 bases short, with 9 bases between. The CDR3 runs 14 residues. CDR3 bases: TGTGCCAGCAGCTTAGACGCAAACAGTGAAAAACTGTTTTTT. It is translated as CASSLDANSEKLFF.

This sequence joins TRBV19 and TRBJ2-7, with TRBD1 identical over 9 bases. Per the germline V gene, CDR1 is LNHDA and CDR2 is SQIVND (reference sequence). The CDR3 contains 15 residues. V trimming: 5 bases; J trimming: 4 bases; junction bases outside the gene matches: 9. In nucleotides, the CDR3 is TGTGCCAGTAGTGGGCCGGGACAGGGTGCGTACGAGCAGTACTTC. Protein product: CASSGPGQGAYEQYF.

The chain couples TRBV5-7 to TRBJ2-1; perhaps TRBD2 as D (6 bases). TRBV5-7 is marked as an open reading frame, function uncertain. Trimming shortened V by 0 bases and J by 3 bases, and 10 bases separated the two germline ends. CDR3 size: 15 residues. The CDR3: CASSLAGELYNEQFF. CDR3 nucleotide sequence: TGTGCCAGCAGCTTGGCGGGAGAGCTCTACAATGAGCAGTTCTTC.